Listed below are T cell receptor beta chains from one sample, sequenced in a study of T cell changes during pregnancy in multiple sclerosis. TCRdb's copy holds only in-frame clones and misses some; the assay was immunoSEQ multiplex PCR. The sample yields around 80,000 clones, around 96% seen once. The sequencing used peripheral blood, collected in the second trimester of pregnancy. These receptors were taken from a female donor with multiple sclerosis, enrolled in a pregnancy study. Each CDR3 is given with its conserved first and last residue. The D gene is left open where the match is weak. A clone size is listed for some rows: how often the clone was seen (once, few, many), or a class if it is expanded.

clone_size: -
d_call: -
v_call: TRBV6-1
j_call: TRBJ2-7
cdr3_aa: CASSARDSDYEQYF
cdr3_nt: TGTGCCAGCAGTGCCCGGGACTCCGACTACGAGCAGTACTTC

clone_size: -
d_call: TRBD1
v_call: TRBV28
j_call: TRBJ2-7
cdr3_aa: CASSLLGINDPDWRMGQHPYEQYF
cdr3_nt: TGTGCCAGCAGCTTATTAGGGATTAACGACCCAGATTGGCGGATGGGACAGCATCCCTACGAGCAGTACTTC

clone_size: -
d_call: -
v_call: TRBV6-4
j_call: TRBJ1-3
cdr3_aa: CASSVPGDSGNTIYF
cdr3_nt: TGTGCCAGCAGTGTCCCGGGTGACTCTGGAAACACCATATATTTT

clone_size: once
d_call: TRBD2
v_call: TRBV27
j_call: TRBJ2-3
cdr3_aa: CASSPLLAVTTDTQYF
cdr3_nt: TGTGCCAGCAGTCCACTACTAGCGGTCACAACAGATACGCAGTATTTT

clone_size: -
d_call: TRBD2
v_call: TRBV27
j_call: TRBJ2-7
cdr3_aa: CASRPGASGSWYEQYF
cdr3_nt: TGTGCCAGCAGACCCGGGGCTAGCGGGAGTTGGTACGAGCAGTACTTC

clone_size: -
d_call: -
v_call: TRBV7-2
j_call: TRBJ2-7
cdr3_aa: CASSLRIAYEQYF
cdr3_nt: TGTGCCAGCAGCTTAAGAATAGCCTACGAGCAGTACTTC

clone_size: -
d_call: -
v_call: TRBV6-6
j_call: TRBJ2-3
cdr3_aa: CASSRRAGGNKDTQYF
cdr3_nt: TGTGCCAGCAGCCGACGGGCCGGAGGCAACAAAGATACGCAGTATTTT

clone_size: -
d_call: TRBD2
v_call: TRBV9
j_call: TRBJ2-7
cdr3_aa: CASSFGGEAPYEQYF
cdr3_nt: TGTGCCAGCAGCTTCGGGGGGGAGGCGCCCTACGAGCAGTACTTC

clone_size: -
d_call: TRBD1
v_call: TRBV2
j_call: TRBJ1-2
cdr3_aa: CASSEWDRGRTDYGYTF
cdr3_nt: TGTGCCAGCAGTGAATGGGACAGGGGCCGTACGGACTATGGCTACACCTTC

clone_size: -
d_call: TRBD1
v_call: TRBV7-6
j_call: TRBJ2-1
cdr3_aa: CASSPGQGLKVGQFF
cdr3_nt: TGTGCCAGCAGCCCGGGACAGGGTTTGAAGGTTGGGCAGTTCTTC

clone_size: -
d_call: TRBD1
v_call: TRBV12-5
j_call: TRBJ2-1
cdr3_aa: CASGRPGQGTSSYNEQFF
cdr3_nt: TGTGCTAGTGGCCGGCCGGGACAGGGGACGAGCTCCTACAATGAGCAGTTCTTC

clone_size: once
d_call: -
v_call: TRBV19
j_call: TRBJ2-5
cdr3_aa: CASSQTSFANSHGTQYF
cdr3_nt: TGTGCCAGTAGTCAGACTAGTTTCGCCAACTCACACGGGACCCAGTACTTC

clone_size: -
d_call: TRBD1
v_call: TRBV6-1
j_call: TRBJ1-2
cdr3_aa: CASSPRGDGYTF
cdr3_nt: TGTGCCAGCAGCCCCAGGGGGGACGGCTACACCTTC

clone_size: -
d_call: -
v_call: TRBV7-8
j_call: TRBJ1-3
cdr3_aa: CASSLARQGFSGNTIYF
cdr3_nt: TGTGCCAGCAGCTTAGCGCGGCAGGGCTTCTCTGGAAACACCATATATTTT

clone_size: -
d_call: TRBD1
v_call: TRBV28
j_call: TRBJ2-7
cdr3_aa: CASRRQGATYEQYF
cdr3_nt: TGTGCCAGCAGAAGGCAGGGGGCGACCTACGAGCAGTACTTC

clone_size: -
d_call: TRBD2
v_call: TRBV28
j_call: TRBJ2-7
cdr3_aa: CASGTSSSYEQYF
cdr3_nt: TGTGCCAGTGGGACTAGTTCATCCTACGAGCAGTACTTC

clone_size: -
d_call: TRBD1
v_call: TRBV27
j_call: TRBJ1-2
cdr3_aa: CASSLSWTGSGDGYTF
cdr3_nt: TGTGCCAGCAGTTTATCTTGGACAGGGTCGGGGGATGGCTACACCTTC

clone_size: -
d_call: TRBD1
v_call: TRBV7-9
j_call: TRBJ1-5
cdr3_aa: CASSPLTGVRQPQHF
cdr3_nt: TGTGCCAGCAGCCCCCTGACAGGGGTTAGGCAGCCCCAGCATTTT

clone_size: many
d_call: -
v_call: TRBV2
j_call: TRBJ2-7
cdr3_aa: CASTEGGGGYEQYF
cdr3_nt: TGTGCCAGCACCGAGGGGGGGGGAGGGTACGAGCAGTACTTC

clone_size: -
d_call: -
v_call: TRBV14
j_call: TRBJ2-7
cdr3_aa: CASSPSSYEQYF
cdr3_nt: TGTGCCAGCAGCCCGTCCTCCTACGAGCAGTACTTC

clone_size: -
d_call: TRBD2
v_call: TRBV11-2
j_call: TRBJ2-2
cdr3_aa: CASSLGREWNTGELFF
cdr3_nt: TGTGCCAGCAGCTTGGGGCGGGAGTGGAACACCGGGGAGCTGTTTTTT

clone_size: -
d_call: TRBD1
v_call: TRBV19
j_call: TRBJ2-1
cdr3_aa: CASSDRGHNEQFF
cdr3_nt: TGTGCCAGTTCGGACAGGGGACACAATGAGCAGTTCTTC

clone_size: -
d_call: -
v_call: TRBV9
j_call: TRBJ2-1
cdr3_aa: CASHRFGSRTINEQFF
cdr3_nt: TGTGCCAGCCATAGATTTGGGAGCAGGACTATCAATGAGCAGTTCTTC

clone_size: -
d_call: -
v_call: TRBV9
j_call: TRBJ2-1
cdr3_aa: CASSATGTNEQFF
cdr3_nt: TGTGCCAGCAGCGCGACAGGGACTAATGAGCAGTTCTTC

clone_size: -
d_call: -
v_call: TRBV4-1
j_call: TRBJ2-3
cdr3_aa: CASSQDRRDTQYF
cdr3_nt: TGCGCCAGCAGCCAAGATAGGCGGGATACGCAGTATTTT

clone_size: once
d_call: TRBD1
v_call: TRBV4-2
j_call: TRBJ1-3
cdr3_aa: CASSQSRGRPGNTIYF
cdr3_nt: TGTGCCAGCAGCCAATCCAGGGGGCGGCCTGGAAACACCATATATTTT

clone_size: -
d_call: -
v_call: TRBV7-9
j_call: TRBJ2-3
cdr3_aa: CASSLVRDSPFTDTQYF
cdr3_nt: TGTGCCAGCAGCTTAGTGAGAGACAGTCCTTTCACAGATACGCAGTATTTT

clone_size: -
d_call: TRBD2
v_call: TRBV7-3
j_call: TRBJ2-1
cdr3_aa: CASSLNPGLASLRDEQFF
cdr3_nt: TGTGCCAGCAGCTTAAACCCGGGACTAGCGTCTCTAAGGGATGAGCAGTTCTTC

clone_size: -
d_call: -
v_call: TRBV9
j_call: TRBJ1-1
cdr3_aa: CASSVDWGPSTEAFF
cdr3_nt: TGTGCCAGCAGCGTAGATTGGGGGCCGAGCACTGAAGCTTTCTTT

clone_size: -
d_call: -
v_call: TRBV4-3
j_call: TRBJ1-2
cdr3_aa: CASSQTGLYGYTF
cdr3_nt: TGCGCCAGCAGCCAAACAGGGCTCTATGGCTACACCTTC

clone_size: -
d_call: TRBD2
v_call: TRBV29-1
j_call: TRBJ2-3
cdr3_aa: CSDRTSGSSTDTQYF
cdr3_nt: TGCAGCGACAGGACTAGCGGGAGTTCGACAGATACGCAGTATTTT

clone_size: -
d_call: -
v_call: TRBV5-8
j_call: TRBJ2-1
cdr3_aa: CASSPSEGGYNEQFF
cdr3_nt: TGTGCCAGCAGCCCCTCAGAAGGGGGCTACAATGAGCAGTTCTTC

clone_size: -
d_call: TRBD1
v_call: TRBV10-3
j_call: TRBJ1-2
cdr3_aa: CAISPGQIFYGYTF
cdr3_nt: TGTGCCATCAGTCCGGGACAGATATTCTATGGCTACACCTTC

clone_size: -
d_call: -
v_call: TRBV15
j_call: TRBJ2-1
cdr3_aa: CATSRGPGDEQFF
cdr3_nt: TGTGCCACCAGCAGAGGCCCCGGGGATGAGCAGTTCTTC

clone_size: -
d_call: -
v_call: TRBV6-5
j_call: TRBJ2-7
cdr3_aa: CASRETVDLGHEQYF
cdr3_nt: TGTGCCAGCAGGGAAACAGTTGACCTCGGCCACGAGCAGTACTTC

clone_size: -
d_call: TRBD2
v_call: TRBV13
j_call: TRBJ2-7
cdr3_aa: CASSLRGAGGDYEQYF
cdr3_nt: TGTGCCAGCAGCTTACGGGGAGCTGGGGGGGACTACGAGCAGTACTTC

clone_size: -
d_call: -
v_call: TRBV18
j_call: TRBJ2-5
cdr3_aa: CASSQSRQETQYF
cdr3_nt: TGTGCCAGCTCACAGAGCCGCCAAGAGACCCAGTACTTC

clone_size: once
d_call: TRBD2
v_call: TRBV11-3
j_call: TRBJ2-3
cdr3_aa: CASSIGTSGRKNAQYF
cdr3_nt: TGTGCCAGCAGCATTGGGACTAGCGGGAGAAAGAATGCGCAGTATTTT

clone_size: -
d_call: -
v_call: TRBV27
j_call: TRBJ1-3
cdr3_aa: CASQALSGNTIYF
cdr3_nt: TGTGCCAGCCAAGCCCTCTCTGGAAACACCATATATTTT

clone_size: -
d_call: TRBD2
v_call: TRBV27
j_call: TRBJ2-7
cdr3_aa: CASRLDTSGSYEQYF
cdr3_nt: TGTGCCAGCAGGCTGGACACTAGCGGGTCCTACGAGCAGTACTTC

clone_size: -
d_call: -
v_call: TRBV5-6
j_call: TRBJ2-4
cdr3_aa: CASSLQGLDIQYF
cdr3_nt: TGTGCCAGCAGCTTGCAGGGGCTGGACATTCAGTACTTC

clone_size: once
d_call: -
v_call: TRBV27
j_call: TRBJ1-2
cdr3_aa: CASSLSARAGEGYTF
cdr3_nt: TGTGCCAGCAGTTTATCCGCCCGGGCAGGGGAGGGCTACACCTTC

clone_size: -
d_call: TRBD2
v_call: TRBV6-1
j_call: TRBJ2-1
cdr3_aa: CASETSGRGDEQFF
cdr3_nt: TGTGCCAGCGAAACTAGCGGGAGGGGCGATGAGCAGTTCTTC

clone_size: -
d_call: -
v_call: TRBV7-2
j_call: TRBJ1-5
cdr3_aa: CASSLYGSNQPQHF
cdr3_nt: TGTGCCAGCAGCTTATACGGGAGTAATCAGCCCCAGCATTTT

clone_size: once
d_call: -
v_call: TRBV27
j_call: TRBJ2-4
cdr3_aa: CASSSGARAKNIQYF
cdr3_nt: TGTGCCAGCAGTTCTGGGGCAAGGGCCAAAAACATTCAGTACTTC

clone_size: -
d_call: TRBD2
v_call: TRBV29-1
j_call: TRBJ2-7
cdr3_aa: CSVEAAGEDVRGGYEQYF
cdr3_nt: TGCAGCGTTGAAGCAGCGGGAGAAGATGTTAGGGGGGGGTACGAGCAGTACTTC

clone_size: -
d_call: -
v_call: TRBV18
j_call: TRBJ2-7
cdr3_aa: CASSHQQGNEQYF
cdr3_nt: TGTGCCAGCTCACACCAACAGGGTAACGAGCAGTACTTC

clone_size: -
d_call: -
v_call: TRBV5-1
j_call: TRBJ2-7
cdr3_aa: CASSNRMGLPSHEQYF
cdr3_nt: TGCGCCAGCAGCAACCGAATGGGACTCCCCTCCCACGAGCAGTACTTC

clone_size: -
d_call: TRBD1
v_call: TRBV15
j_call: TRBJ1-5
cdr3_aa: CATRSTGAGNQPQHF
cdr3_nt: TGTGCCACCAGGTCGACAGGGGCTGGGAATCAGCCCCAGCATTTT

clone_size: -
d_call: TRBD1
v_call: TRBV6-6
j_call: TRBJ2-7
cdr3_aa: CASSYSDRFYEQYF
cdr3_nt: TGTGCCAGCAGTTACTCGGACAGGTTCTACGAGCAGTACTTC

clone_size: -
d_call: -
v_call: TRBV29-1
j_call: TRBJ1-1
cdr3_aa: CSVTAGVNTEAFF
cdr3_nt: TGCAGCGTAACCGCGGGGGTGAACACTGAAGCTTTCTTT

clone_size: -
d_call: TRBD1
v_call: TRBV9
j_call: TRBJ2-2
cdr3_aa: CASSGRDRVTGELFF
cdr3_nt: TGTGCCAGCAGCGGCCGGGACAGGGTGACCGGGGAGCTGTTTTTT